A selection of T cell receptor beta chains follows, all from one sample in a study of regulatory T cells in long-lasting Graves disease. A single record per CDR3 protein comes from TCRdb applying MiXCR to the multiplex PCR reads. The table shows a few hundred thousand distinct CDR3 sequences, with 15% to 20% occurring only once. Specimen: peripheral blood mononuclear cells (PBMCs), collected at new diagnosis, from a patient treated with antithyroid drugs. The receptors were gathered from a female donor with Graves disease. The CDR3 runs from the conserved cysteine through the conserved F or W. Fields, in order: clone size, V gene, D gene, J gene, CDR3 DNA, CDR3 protein. D genes are given only for firm matches. Some rows mark clone size as missing; the rest say once, few, many or name a class of expanded clone.

clone_size: NA; v_call: TRBV6-4; d_call: NA; j_call: TRBJ2-7; cdr3_nt: TGTGCCAGCAGCCGCGACGGGGCCTACGAGCAGTACTTC; cdr3_aa: CASSRDGAYEQYF
clone_size: many; v_call: TRBV10-3; d_call: TRBD2; j_call: TRBJ2-1; cdr3_nt: TGTGCCATCAGTGAGCGGGAGGAATACAATGAGCAGTTCTTC; cdr3_aa: CAISEREEYNEQFF
clone_size: many; v_call: TRBV12-3/TRBV12-4; d_call: NA; j_call: TRBJ1-4; cdr3_nt: TGTGCCAGCTCCAAACAGTTTGCAACTAATGAAAAACTGTTTTTT; cdr3_aa: CASSKQFATNEKLFF
clone_size: once; v_call: TRBV2; d_call: NA; j_call: TRBJ2-5; cdr3_nt: TGTGCCAGCAGTGAGGGAGCAGAGGAGACCCAGTACTTC; cdr3_aa: CASSEGAEETQYF
clone_size: many; v_call: TRBV19; d_call: TRBD2; j_call: TRBJ2-2; cdr3_nt: TGTGCCACCGAACCGGGACTACTGAACACCGGGGAGCTGTTTTTT; cdr3_aa: CATEPGLLNTGELFF
clone_size: many; v_call: TRBV7-6; d_call: NA; j_call: TRBJ1-3; cdr3_nt: TGTGCCAGCAGTCCCGGACATTCTGGAAACACCATATATTTT; cdr3_aa: CASSPGHSGNTIYF
clone_size: NA; v_call: TRBV2; d_call: TRBD1; j_call: TRBJ2-5; cdr3_nt: TGTGCCAGCACTGGACAGGGGGGTATAAGATTCGGGACCCAGTACTTC; cdr3_aa: CASTGQGGIRFGTQYF
clone_size: NA; v_call: TRBV5-1; d_call: NA; j_call: TRBJ2-3; cdr3_nt: TGCGCCAGCAGCTTGCGGACTGCCCTCACCACAGATACGCAGTATTTT; cdr3_aa: CASSLRTALTTDTQYF
clone_size: once; v_call: TRBV7-2; d_call: NA; j_call: TRBJ2-3; cdr3_nt: TGTGCCAGCAGCTTAGGGGGCAAGGCAGATACGCAGTATTTT; cdr3_aa: CASSLGGKADTQYF
clone_size: NA; v_call: TRBV11-2; d_call: NA; j_call: TRBJ2-3; cdr3_nt: TGTGCCAGCAGCTCCCTTGGCCCCACAGATACGCAGTATTTT; cdr3_aa: CASSSLGPTDTQYF
clone_size: many; v_call: TRBV6-1; d_call: NA; j_call: TRBJ1-5; cdr3_nt: TGTGCCAGCAGTCATTATAGCAATCAGCCCCAGCATTTT; cdr3_aa: CASSHYSNQPQHF
clone_size: NA; v_call: TRBV7-2; d_call: NA; j_call: TRBJ1-2; cdr3_nt: TGTGCCAGCAGCTCGCGACATGGCATAGCGATTGGCTACACCTTC; cdr3_aa: CASSSRHGIAIGYTF
clone_size: many; v_call: TRBV24-1; d_call: TRBD1; j_call: TRBJ1-2; cdr3_nt: TGTGCCACCAGTGATCCAGACAGGGGGCGAGGCTACACCTTC; cdr3_aa: CATSDPDRGRGYTF
clone_size: many; v_call: TRBV7-9; d_call: NA; j_call: TRBJ2-1; cdr3_nt: TGTGCCAGCAGCTTAATTGGCGGGACCGTCTACAATGAGCAGTTCTTC; cdr3_aa: CASSLIGGTVYNEQFF
clone_size: many; v_call: TRBV28; d_call: TRBD2; j_call: TRBJ2-7; cdr3_nt: TGTGCCAGCGGGGGGGGAACAAGGGAGCAGTACTTC; cdr3_aa: CASGGGTREQYF
clone_size: many; v_call: TRBV20-1; d_call: NA; j_call: TRBJ2-5; cdr3_nt: TGCAGTGCACCTCCCCTCGGGGAGGCTGAGACCCAGTACTTC; cdr3_aa: CSAPPLGEAETQYF
clone_size: many; v_call: TRBV18; d_call: TRBD2; j_call: TRBJ2-1; cdr3_nt: TGTGCCAGCTCACCACCGGGACTAGCGGGGTTCAATGAGCAGTTCTTC; cdr3_aa: CASSPPGLAGFNEQFF
clone_size: many; v_call: TRBV11-1; d_call: TRBD1; j_call: TRBJ2-4; cdr3_nt: TGTGCCAGCAGCTTCGTGACAGGGAACATTCAGTACTTC; cdr3_aa: CASSFVTGNIQYF
clone_size: many; v_call: TRBV4-3; d_call: NA; j_call: TRBJ1-1; cdr3_nt: TGCGCCAGCAGCCAAATAACAGGTTTGCCTGAAGCTTTCTTT; cdr3_aa: CASSQITGLPEAFF
clone_size: NA; v_call: TRBV27; d_call: TRBD2; j_call: TRBJ2-7; cdr3_nt: TGTGCCAGCAGCATCGACCGGGAGGGTTACAACTACGAGCAGTACTTC; cdr3_aa: CASSIDREGYNYEQYF
clone_size: many; v_call: TRBV30; d_call: NA; j_call: TRBJ2-1; cdr3_nt: TGTGCCTGGAGCCCGGGCCTTAACAATGAGCAGTTCTTC; cdr3_aa: CAWSPGLNNEQFF
clone_size: many; v_call: TRBV11-3; d_call: NA; j_call: TRBJ1-1; cdr3_nt: TGTGCCAGCAGCGAGGGCGCAAATATGAACACTGAAGCTTTCTTT; cdr3_aa: CASSEGANMNTEAFF
clone_size: NA; v_call: TRBV2; d_call: TRBD1; j_call: TRBJ1-2; cdr3_nt: TGTGCCAGCAGTACACAGGGGATCTATGGCTACACCTTC; cdr3_aa: CASSTQGIYGYTF
clone_size: many; v_call: TRBV20-1; d_call: TRBD1; j_call: TRBJ2-5; cdr3_nt: TGCAGTGCCAGACAGGGAAGCGGAGAGACCCAGTACTTC; cdr3_aa: CSARQGSGETQYF
clone_size: many; v_call: TRBV11-2; d_call: TRBD1; j_call: TRBJ2-1; cdr3_nt: TGTGCCAGCAGCTCCAGGGGGCGGACAGGCAGTGAGCAGTTCTTC; cdr3_aa: CASSSRGRTGSEQFF
clone_size: many; v_call: TRBV10-3; d_call: NA; j_call: TRBJ1-1; cdr3_nt: TGTGCCAGCAACCGGGAGATGAACACTGAAGCTTTCTTT; cdr3_aa: CASNREMNTEAFF
clone_size: many; v_call: TRBV5-5; d_call: TRBD2; j_call: TRBJ2-1; cdr3_nt: TGTGCCAGCAGCCCGGGGACTAGCCGGGGCAATGAGCAGTTCTTC; cdr3_aa: CASSPGTSRGNEQFF
clone_size: NA; v_call: TRBV2; d_call: NA; j_call: TRBJ2-3; cdr3_nt: TGTGCCAGCAGTGTCGCGGGAAGACCCCAGTATTTT; cdr3_aa: CASSVAGRPQYF
clone_size: many; v_call: TRBV19; d_call: NA; j_call: TRBJ2-3; cdr3_nt: TGTGCCAGTAGTTCCCAGTTAGGCGGCCGCAGCACAGATACGCAGTATTTT; cdr3_aa: CASSSQLGGRSTDTQYF
clone_size: many; v_call: TRBV6-1; d_call: NA; j_call: TRBJ1-2; cdr3_nt: TGTGCCAGCAGTGAAGAAGTTGGCTATGGCTACACCTTC; cdr3_aa: CASSEEVGYGYTF
clone_size: NA; v_call: TRBV19; d_call: NA; j_call: TRBJ1-5; cdr3_nt: TGTGCCAGTAGAAACCGGGGAGGGGGGGCGAAGGTTGGCAATCAGCCCCAGCATTTT; cdr3_aa: CASRNRGGGAKVGNQPQHF
clone_size: many; v_call: TRBV12-3/TRBV12-4; d_call: TRBD2; j_call: TRBJ2-7; cdr3_nt: TGTGCCAGCCGGACTAGCGTGGGCTCCTACGAGCAGTACTTC; cdr3_aa: CASRTSVGSYEQYF
clone_size: many; v_call: TRBV12-3/TRBV12-4; d_call: NA; j_call: TRBJ2-7; cdr3_nt: TGTGCCAGCAGTTTCGGCGGGTCCTACGAGCAGTACTTC; cdr3_aa: CASSFGGSYEQYF
clone_size: many; v_call: TRBV11-2; d_call: TRBD2; j_call: TRBJ2-1; cdr3_nt: TGTGCCAGCAGCTTTGGGACTAGCGGCTACAATGAGCAGTTCTTC; cdr3_aa: CASSFGTSGYNEQFF
clone_size: many; v_call: TRBV30; d_call: TRBD1; j_call: TRBJ2-2; cdr3_nt: TGTGCCTGGGAGGGGGCTCTAGGGGGATTGAACACCGGGGAGCTGTTTTTT; cdr3_aa: CAWEGALGGLNTGELFF
clone_size: many; v_call: TRBV12-3/TRBV12-4; d_call: TRBD1; j_call: TRBJ1-2; cdr3_nt: TGTGCCAGCAGTCTAAGGACAGGGTCGGATGGCTACACCTTC; cdr3_aa: CASSLRTGSDGYTF
clone_size: many; v_call: TRBV27; d_call: NA; j_call: TRBJ2-1; cdr3_nt: TGTGCCAGCACCCCGAGGCAGGGCCTCCCTAGGGGTGAGCAGTTCTTC; cdr3_aa: CASTPRQGLPRGEQFF
clone_size: many; v_call: TRBV20-1; d_call: NA; j_call: TRBJ1-1; cdr3_nt: TGCAGTGCTAGAGCTGGGGTTCGGTCGGGGAACACTGAAGCTTTCTTT; cdr3_aa: CSARAGVRSGNTEAFF
clone_size: many; v_call: TRBV28; d_call: NA; j_call: TRBJ1-5; cdr3_nt: TGTGCCAGCAGTCAGGGGATCCGGCAGCCCCAGCATTTT; cdr3_aa: CASSQGIRQPQHF
clone_size: many; v_call: TRBV10-3; d_call: NA; j_call: TRBJ1-2; cdr3_nt: TGTGCCATCAGCCAGACCCCGGCGGGCTATGGCTACACCTTC; cdr3_aa: CAISQTPAGYGYTF
clone_size: few; v_call: TRBV20-1; d_call: TRBD2; j_call: TRBJ2-2; cdr3_nt: TGCAGTGCTAGCTCACAGCGGGAGCGGGACGGGGAGCTGTTTTTT; cdr3_aa: CSASSQRERDGELFF
clone_size: many; v_call: TRBV12-3/TRBV12-4; d_call: NA; j_call: TRBJ1-1; cdr3_nt: TGTGCCAGCAGTTCAGCAGGGACTGAAGCTTTCTTT; cdr3_aa: CASSSAGTEAFF
clone_size: many; v_call: TRBV19; d_call: NA; j_call: TRBJ2-2; cdr3_nt: TGTGCCAGTAGTGGTAAGGGCTACCGGGAGCTGTTTTTT; cdr3_aa: CASSGKGYRELFF